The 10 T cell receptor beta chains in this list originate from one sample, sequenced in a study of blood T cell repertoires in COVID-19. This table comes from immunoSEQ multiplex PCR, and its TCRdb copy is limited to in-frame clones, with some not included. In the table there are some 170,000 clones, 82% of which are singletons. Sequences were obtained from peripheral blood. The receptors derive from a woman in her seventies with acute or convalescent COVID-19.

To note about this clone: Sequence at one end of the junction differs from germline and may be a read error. The CDR3 bases are TGTGCCACCAGCCGAGAGGGAGGGGAATACAATGAGCAGTTCTTC. Encoded protein: CATSREGGEYNEQFF. The chain recombines TRBV15 with TRBJ2-1, with 7 positions matching TRBD2. The germline V gene encodes CDR1 LNHNV and CDR2 YYDKDF (reference sequence). The CDR3 has 15 amino acids.

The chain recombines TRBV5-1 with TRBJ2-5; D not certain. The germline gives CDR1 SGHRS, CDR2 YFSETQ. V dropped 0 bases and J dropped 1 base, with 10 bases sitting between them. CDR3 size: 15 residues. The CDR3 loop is CASSLGSVSQETQYF. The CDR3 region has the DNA TGCGCCAGCAGCTTGGGGTCAGTCTCCCAAGAGACCCAGTACTTC.

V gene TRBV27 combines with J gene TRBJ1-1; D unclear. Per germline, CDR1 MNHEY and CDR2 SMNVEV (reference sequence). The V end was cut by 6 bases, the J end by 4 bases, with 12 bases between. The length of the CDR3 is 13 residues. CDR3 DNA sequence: TGTGCCAGCAGCCCGGGGTGGAGCACTGAAGCTTTCTTT. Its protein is CASSPGWSTEAFF.

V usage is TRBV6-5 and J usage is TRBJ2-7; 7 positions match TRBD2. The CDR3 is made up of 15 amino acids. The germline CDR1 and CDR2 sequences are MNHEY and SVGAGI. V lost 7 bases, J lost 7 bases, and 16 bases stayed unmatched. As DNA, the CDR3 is TGTGCCAGCACTCCCCTGGGGAGGGGATCGAGGGAGCAGTACTTC. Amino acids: CASTPLGRGSREQYF.

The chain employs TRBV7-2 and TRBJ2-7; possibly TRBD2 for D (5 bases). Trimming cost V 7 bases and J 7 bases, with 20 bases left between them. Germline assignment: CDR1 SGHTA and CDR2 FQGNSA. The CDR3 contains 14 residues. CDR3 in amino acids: CASTQRVGAREQYF. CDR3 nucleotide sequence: TGTGCCAGCACCCAGAGGGTAGGAGCCAGAGAGCAGTACTTC.

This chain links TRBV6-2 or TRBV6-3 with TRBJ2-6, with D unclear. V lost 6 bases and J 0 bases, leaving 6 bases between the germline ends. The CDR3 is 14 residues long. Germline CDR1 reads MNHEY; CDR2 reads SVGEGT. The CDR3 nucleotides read TGTGCCAGCAGCTGGAGCTCTGGGGCCAACGTCCTGACTTTC. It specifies CASSWSSGANVLTF.

For the CDR3, the DNA is TGCGCCAGCAGGGCTAACCAACTCAGGAAAAACACCGGGGAGCTGTTTTTT. This codes for CASRANQLRKNTGELFF. The chain has TRBV10-1 and TRBJ2-2; no clear D. CDR3 length: 17 amino acids. V lost 6 bases, J lost 2 bases, and 19 bases lay in between. Germline V gives CDR1 WNHNN, CDR2 SYGVQD (reference sequence).

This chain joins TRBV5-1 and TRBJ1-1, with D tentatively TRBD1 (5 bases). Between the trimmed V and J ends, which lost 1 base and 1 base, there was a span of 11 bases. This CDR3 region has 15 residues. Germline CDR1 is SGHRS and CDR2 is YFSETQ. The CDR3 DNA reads TGCGCCAGCAGCTTGTGGGGGGACGGGAACACTGAAGCTTTCTTT. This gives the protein CASSLWGDGNTEAFF.

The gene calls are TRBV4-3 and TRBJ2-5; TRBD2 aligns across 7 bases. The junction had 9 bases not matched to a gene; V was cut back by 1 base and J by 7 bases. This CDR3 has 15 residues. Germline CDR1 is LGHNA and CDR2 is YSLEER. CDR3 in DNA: TGCGCCAGCAGCCAAGGGGGAGGGACGATCGCGACCCAGTACTTC. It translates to CASSQGGGTIATQYF.

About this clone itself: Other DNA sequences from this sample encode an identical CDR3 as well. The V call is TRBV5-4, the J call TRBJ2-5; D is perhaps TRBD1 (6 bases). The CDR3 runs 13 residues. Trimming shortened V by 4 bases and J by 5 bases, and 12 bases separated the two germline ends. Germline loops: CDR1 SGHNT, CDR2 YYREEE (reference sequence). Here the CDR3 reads CASSLQGGETQYF. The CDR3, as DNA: TGTGCCAGCAGCCTACAGGGTGGGGAGACCCAGTACTTC.